A selection of T cell receptor beta chains follows, all from one sample in a study of vaccination effects on CD4 cells after COVID-19. Their cognate antigens are unknown. Sequenced by immunoSEQ multiplex PCR; TCRdb stores in-frame clones only, minus some. The sample includes some 50,000 clones, 74% of them seen just once. Sequences were derived from CD4+ T cells from PBMCs cultured with HCoV-OC43 spike peptides, sampled after COVID-19 vaccination. These receptors were obtained from a human donor who received a COVID-19 vaccine. Both conserved end residues are part of each CDR3. A D gene is named only where the DNA matches it firmly. Size is omitted from some rows. Given values are once, few, many or a class for expanded clones.

14	NA	TRBJ2-2	TRBV20-1	TRBD2	CSASKRDRTGELFF	TGCAGTGCGAGTAAGCGGGATCGGACCGGGGAGCTGTTTTTT
13	NA	TRBJ2-3	TRBV10-1	NA	CASMVQGTDTQYF	TGCGCCAGCATGGTTCAGGGAACAGATACGCAGTATTTT
13	NA	TRBJ2-7	TRBV28	TRBD1	CASRNRGSYEQYF	TGTGCCAGCAGGAACAGGGGTTCCTACGAGCAGTACTTC
15	NA	TRBJ2-1	TRBV10-1	TRBD1	CASKSGTASENEQFF	TGCGCCAGCAAGTCCGGGACAGCGTCCGAGAATGAGCAGTTCTTC
15	NA	TRBJ2-1	TRBV14	NA	CASSQALHAKNEQFF	TGTGCCAGCAGCCAAGCACTTCACGCAAAGAATGAGCAGTTCTTC
17	NA	TRBJ2-1	TRBV20-1	NA	CSASFRELIGGRNEQFF	TGCAGTGCTAGTTTTAGAGAATTGATAGGGGGTCGTAATGAGCAGTTCTTC
15	few	TRBJ2-1	TRBV11-2	NA	CASSTGSSSYNEQFF	TGTGCCAGCAGCACAGGGTCGAGCTCCTACAATGAGCAGTTCTTC
15	NA	TRBJ2-7	TRBV11-2	TRBD2	CASSPGTSLRYEQYF	TGTGCCAGCAGCCCAGGGACTAGCCTCCGCTACGAGCAGTACTTC
14	few	TRBJ1-5	TRBV19	NA	CASSTTEGEQPQHF	TGTGCCAGTAGTACGACAGAGGGGGAACAGCCCCAGCATTTT
16	NA	TRBJ2-3	TRBV6-1	NA	CASSEAGGHYADTQYF	TGTGCCAGCAGTGAAGCCGGGGGGCACTACGCAGATACGCAGTATTTT
16	NA	TRBJ1-3	TRBV18	TRBD1	CASSVGQGGSGNTIYF	TGTGCCAGCTCGGTCGGACAGGGAGGCTCTGGAAACACCATATATTTT
16	NA	TRBJ2-3	TRBV2	NA	CASSGGRATRTDTQYF	TGTGCCAGCAGTGGAGGGCGGGCGACCCGCACAGATACGCAGTATTTT
13	NA	TRBJ1-2	TRBV9	NA	CASSVGGVKGYTF	TGTGCCAGCAGCGTAGGAGGGGTGAAGGGCTACACCTTC
12	NA	TRBJ1-5	TRBV7-2	NA	CASSLDNQPQHF	TGTGCCAGCAGCCTCGACAATCAGCCCCAGCATTTT
14	NA	TRBJ2-4	TRBV7-8	NA	CASSYGQPGNIQYF	TGTGCCAGCAGCTACGGACAACCTGGAAACATTCAGTACTTC
13	NA	TRBJ2-3	TRBV4-1	NA	CASRKGASDTQYF	TGCGCCAGCAGGAAGGGCGCCTCAGATACGCAGTATTTT
14	NA	TRBJ2-7	TRBV19	TRBD2	CASSRTSGGYEQYF	TGTGCCAGCAGCAGGACTAGCGGGGGCTACGAGCAGTACTTC
15	NA	TRBJ2-1	TRBV2	TRBD2	CASIPTAGDYNEQFF	TGTGCCAGCATCCCCACAGCGGGAGATTACAATGAGCAGTTCTTC
14	NA	TRBJ2-2	TRBV29-1	TRBD1	CSVIGTGIFGELFF	TGCAGCGTGATCGGGACAGGGATTTTTGGGGAGCTGTTTTTT
15	NA	TRBJ1-2	TRBV4-1	NA	CASSQDSQGNYGYTF	TGCGCCAGCAGCCAAGACTCCCAGGGAAACTATGGCTACACCTTC
15	once	TRBJ1-2	TRBV24-1	TRBD1	CATSEPGQGKYGYTF	TGTGCCACCAGTGAGCCCGGACAGGGTAAATATGGCTACACCTTC
17	NA	TRBJ2-1	TRBV3-1/TRBV3-2	TRBD1	CASSQIQWDSPYNEQFF	TGTGCCAGCAGCCAGATTCAATGGGACAGCCCATACAATGAGCAGTTCTTC
12	few	TRBJ2-2	TRBV7-9	NA	CASSLPLGELFF	TGTGCCAGCAGCTTGCCGCTCGGGGAGCTGTTTTTT
16	NA	TRBJ1-1	TRBV9	NA	CASSVGPAGANTEAFF	TGTGCCAGCAGCGTCGGGCCAGCTGGGGCGAACACTGAAGCTTTCTTT
16	once	TRBJ2-5	TRBV5-1	NA	CASSLGDTGWQETQYF	TGCGCCAGCAGCCTTGGGGACACCGGGTGGCAAGAGACCCAGTACTTC
16	few	TRBJ1-4	TRBV3-1/TRBV3-2	TRBD1	CASSPGTGATNEKLFF	TGTGCCAGCAGTCCCGGGACAGGGGCTACTAATGAAAAACTGTTTTTT
16	NA	TRBJ1-4	TRBV2	TRBD1	CASSQSGLTGGEKLFF	TGTGCCAGCAGTCAAAGTGGGCTGACAGGGGGGGAAAAACTGTTTTTT
15	NA	TRBJ1-2	TRBV6-5	TRBD1	CASSYRDRVSYGYTF	TGTGCCAGCAGTTACCGGGACAGGGTATCCTATGGCTACACCTTC
14	NA	TRBJ1-2	TRBV29-1	NA	CSVEEAGRGFGYTF	TGCAGCGTTGAAGAGGCAGGGAGGGGATTCGGCTACACCTTC
17	NA	TRBJ1-5	TRBV7-8	TRBD1	CASSLIGGLGGNQPQHF	TGTGCCAGCAGCTTAATAGGGGGCCTTGGGGGCAATCAGCCCCAGCATTTT
13	NA	TRBJ1-2	TRBV19	TRBD1	CASSNQGVVGYTF	TGTGCCAGTAGTAACCAGGGGGTGGTTGGCTACACCTTC
13	NA	TRBJ2-5	TRBV3-1/TRBV3-2	TRBD2	CASSRGGQETQYF	TGTGCCAGCAGCCGCGGGGGACAAGAGACCCAGTACTTC
17	NA	TRBJ1-2	TRBV6-4	NA	CASSDSWRGDANYGYTF	TGTGCCAGCAGTGACTCGTGGCGGGGGGATGCTAACTATGGCTACACCTTC
15	NA	TRBJ1-1	TRBV13	TRBD1	CASSMGQGSRTEAFF	TGTGCCAGCAGCATGGGACAGGGGAGTCGAACTGAAGCTTTCTTT
16	NA	TRBJ2-3	TRBV7-2	TRBD1	CASSLTGDWGTDTQYF	TGTGCCAGCAGCTTAACAGGGGATTGGGGGACAGATACGCAGTATTTT
14	NA	TRBJ1-2	TRBV7-8	NA	CASSFGARGRGYTF	TGTGCCAGCAGCTTTGGGGCGAGGGGAAGGGGCTACACCTTC
13	NA	TRBJ2-3	TRBV3-1/TRBV3-2	TRBD2	CASRLAISDTQYF	TGTGCCAGCAGACTAGCGATATCAGATACGCAGTATTTT
16	NA	TRBJ1-5	TRBV7-6	NA	CASSKTGSRGVQPQHF	TGTGCCAGCAGCAAAACAGGTTCCCGGGGGGTTCAGCCCCAGCATTTT
15	NA	TRBJ2-7	TRBV5-1	TRBD2	CASSLGGLVSYEQYF	TGCGCCAGCAGCTTGGGGGGACTAGTCTCCTACGAGCAGTACTTC
13	NA	TRBJ1-5	TRBV10-3	NA	CAISGGGHQPQHF	TGTGCCATCAGTGGAGGGGGTCATCAGCCCCAGCATTTT
17	NA	TRBJ2-3	TRBV11-2	TRBD2	CASSLGVAGGSTDTQYF	TGTGCCAGCAGCTTAGGGGTTGCGGGGGGGAGCACAGATACGCAGTATTTT
14	NA	TRBJ2-2	TRBV10-1	NA	CASSVRVNTGELFF	TGCGCCAGCAGTGTACGGGTCAACACCGGGGAGCTGTTTTTT
12	NA	TRBJ2-1	TRBV6-5	NA	CASRRSRHEQFF	TGTGCCAGCAGACGTAGCAGGCATGAGCAGTTCTTC
14	many	TRBJ1-2	TRBV5-1	NA	CASSLGGTNYGYTF	TGCGCCAGCAGCTTGGGAGGGACTAACTATGGCTACACCTTC
18	few	TRBJ2-2	TRBV23-1	NA	CASSRPSGSDSGAGELFF	TGCGCCAGCAGTCGCCCTTCAGGGAGTGACAGCGGAGCCGGGGAGCTGTTTTTT
11	NA	TRBJ2-2	TRBV30	NA	CAWSVGGELFF	TGTGCCTGGAGTGTGGGCGGGGAGCTGTTTTTT
13	few	TRBJ1-1	TRBV2	NA	CASSERWNTEAFF	TGTGCCAGCAGTGAGCGGTGGAACACTGAAGCTTTCTTT
14	NA	TRBJ2-3	TRBV7-9	NA	CASSLRPPTDTQYF	TGTGCCAGCAGCTTACGGCCGCCCACAGATACGCAGTATTTT
14	few	TRBJ2-1	TRBV5-1	TRBD2	CASRGGTVGNEQFF	TGCGCCAGCAGGGGAGGGACCGTCGGCAATGAGCAGTTCTTC
14	NA	TRBJ1-2	TRBV19	NA	CAIRQRGADYGYTF	TGTGCCATTCGTCAGCGGGGGGCAGACTATGGCTACACCTTC
15	NA	TRBJ1-4	TRBV15	NA	CATSRDKGNNEKLFF	TGTGCCACCAGCAGAGACAAGGGGAACAATGAAAAACTGTTTTTT
14	few	TRBJ2-1	TRBV24-1	NA	CATSDPGLNNEQFF	TGTGCCACCAGTGACCCCGGACTAAACAATGAGCAGTTCTTC
17	NA	TRBJ2-7	TRBV19	TRBD2	CASSIRASGIFSYEQYF	TGTGCCAGTAGTATCAGGGCTAGCGGGATCTTCTCCTACGAGCAGTACTTC
16	NA	TRBJ2-7	TRBV6-6	TRBD1	CASSYGQGAGYSEQYF	TGTGCCAGCAGTTACGGGCAGGGGGCCGGTTACTCCGAGCAGTACTTC
19	NA	TRBJ2-7	TRBV5-1	TRBD2	CASSLSSSGTEFISYEQYF	TGCGCCAGCAGCTTGAGTTCTAGCGGGACAGAGTTTATCTCCTACGAGCAGTACTTC
16	few	TRBJ2-3	TRBV6-5	TRBD2	CASSYSGGSWRDTQYF	TGTGCCAGCAGTTACTCTGGCGGGAGTTGGAGAGATACGCAGTATTTT
14	NA	TRBJ1-2	TRBV6-5	NA	CASIPSSLNYGYTF	TGTGCCAGCATCCCAAGTAGCCTTAACTATGGCTACACCTTC